A selection of T cell receptor beta chains follows, all from one sample in a study of blood T cell repertoires in COVID-19. Sequencing used immunoSEQ multiplex PCR; TCRdb keeps in-frame clones, though not all of them. The repertoire includes roughly 130,000 clones, about 85% of them detected once, and around 9.8% sits in the top ten. The sequenced sample was peripheral blood. These receptors were collected from a man aged 40-49 years with active or convalescent COVID-19. The conserved cysteine and the conserved F or W are not part of the CDR3 here.

TRBV2	ASSRTSGGAGTDTQY
TRBV5-1	ASSLGGQENIQY
TRBV7-3	ASSLLAGTSYEQY
TRBV5-6	ASSHLGGASGGRYEQY
TRBV18	ASSPVRTSGGVDTQY
TRBV30	AWGGTGDEKLF
TRBV30	ASSTGAVEQY
TRBV4-3	ASSPPGNTEAF
TRBV18	ASSPNTGSYGYT
TRBV2	ASNGGGVGSYEQY
TRBV6-6	ASSYLLGGGETQY
TRBV20-1	SASEQGALPYEQY
TRBV18	ASSPGGGPYEQY
TRBV6-1	ASSEAWTSGASTDTQY
TRBV7-2	ASSRVTLSPRMNTEAF
TRBV27	ASSGTGNGEKLF
TRBV6-5	ASSAGGRQETQY
TRBV5-1	ASSPAGGDFSHEQF
TRBV14	ASSQGGQGKQETQY
TRBV2	ASSSGTGLSYEQY
TRBV29-1	SVEVEGSQETQY
TRBV24-1	ATSDQPGQTDTQY
TRBV19	ASSTTGAGNTIY
TRBV15	ATSRSQGRGKQPQH
TRBV6-5	ASSSGGGTEAF
TRBV7-9	ASSSWGDFRDEQF
TRBV5-4	ASSLDGQVGETQY
TRBV6-2/TRBV6-3	ASSYPLVPDTQY
TRBV7-9	ASSYNSNQPQH
TRBV18	ASSKGEASTDTQY
TRBV6-5	ASRLDRGLAQPQH
TRBV20-1	SASIPHGVNTEAF
TRBV9	ASSRGDYEQY
TRBV9	ASSSGGAGTDTQY
TRBV2	ASTNRANTEAF
TRBV27	ASRNRVTEAF
TRBV6-6	ASSYEGTGRETQY
TRBV3-1/TRBV3-2	ASRRLQGPQETQY
TRBV2	ASRGTSGVAARVEQY
TRBV6-5	ASQGNTDTQY
TRBV30	AWSVSNSPLH
TRBV19	ASSILGSGNTIY
TRBV6-5	ASRAGDRGPLGYT
TRBV7-2	ASSFGQGAYGYT
TRBV5-1	ASSLVQIDTGELF
TRBV7-9	ASSLDRFQRSPLH
TRBV28	ASSKGQTLTQTQY
TRBV30	AWILTGRAF
TRBV7-3	ASSLGGGAHNEQF